The clone carrying this T cell receptor beta chain was counted ten times or more. This specimen comes from a study of CD8+CD57+ T cells in acquired aplastic anemia. CD8+CD57+ cell expansion had been shown by flow cytometry in patients chosen for sequencing. It was genomic DNA that served as the template for profiling TCR beta VDJ and CDR3. Using its own MiXCR run on the reads, TCRdb lists one record per CDR3 protein. The data hold 200,000 or so distinct CDR3 sequences, with almost 50% observed a single time. The specimen was sorted CD4+, CD8+, or CD8+CD57+ T cells (not recorded which) from PBMCs. The sequence derives from a human donor with aplastic anemia.

The DNA of the CDR3 is TGCAGTGCTAGGGCCGGGACAGGGGACTACGAGCAGTACTTC. The encoded protein is CSARAGTGDYEQYF. V and J are TRBV20-1 and TRBJ2-7, with 10 bases that match TRBD1. Germline CDR1 and CDR2: DFQATT and SNEGSKA (reference sequence). The CDR3 runs 14 residues. V lost 3 bases and J lost 3; bases outside the gene matches: 5.